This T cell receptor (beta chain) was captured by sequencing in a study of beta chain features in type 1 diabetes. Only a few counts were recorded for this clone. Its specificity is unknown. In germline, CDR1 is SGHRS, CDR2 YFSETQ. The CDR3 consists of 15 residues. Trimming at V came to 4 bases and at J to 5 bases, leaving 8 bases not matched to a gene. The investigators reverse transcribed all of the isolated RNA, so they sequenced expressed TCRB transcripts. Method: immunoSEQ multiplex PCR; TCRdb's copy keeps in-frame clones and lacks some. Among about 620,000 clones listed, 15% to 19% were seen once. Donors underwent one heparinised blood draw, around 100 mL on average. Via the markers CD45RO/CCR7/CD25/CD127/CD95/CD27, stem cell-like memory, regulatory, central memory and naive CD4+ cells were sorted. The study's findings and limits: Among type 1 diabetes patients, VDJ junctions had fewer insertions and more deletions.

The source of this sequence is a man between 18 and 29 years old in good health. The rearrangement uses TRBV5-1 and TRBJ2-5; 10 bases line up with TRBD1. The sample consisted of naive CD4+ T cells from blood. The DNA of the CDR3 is TGCGCCAGCAGCGTCCCGACAGGGGGCTGGGAGACCCAGTACTTC. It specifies CASSVPTGGWETQYF. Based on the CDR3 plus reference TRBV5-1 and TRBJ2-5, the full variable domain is KAGVTQTPRYLIKTRGQQVTLSCSPISGHRSVSWYQQTPGQGLQFLFEYFSETQRNKGNFPGRFSGRQFSNSRSEMNVSTLELGDSALYLCASSVPTGGWETQYFGPGTRLLVL.